The sequence of this TCR beta chain was determined in a study of blood T cell repertoires in COVID-19. Study summary: The United States, Italy and Spain supplied acute and convalescent COVID-19 samples. T cells, B-cell-depleted T cells, or PBMCs supplied cDNA or gDNA.

This clone has only a few counts. The CDR3 is 13 residues long. Trimming took 4 bases from V and 1 from J, leaving 7 bases between them. Germline V CDR1 and CDR2: SGHTA, FQGNSA. Per the original data handling: From reference gene primer amplification, estimates of nucleated cell counts were derived. The data were produced by immunoSEQ multiplex PCR, yet TCRdb's version contains in-frame clones alone and is incomplete. Clonal size and the V and J genes are those of that table, whereas D and trimming came from the DNA. The sample consists of under 350,000 clones, 65% to 90% of them appearing once. The V and J genes are TRBV7-2 and TRBJ1-1, with unresolved D. Sequencing was done on a sample of peripheral blood. The sequence was obtained from a human donor in a cohort sampled during active COVID-19. The CDR3 reads CASSSGGNTEAFF. DNA for the CDR3: TGTGCCAGCAGCTCGGGAGGGAACACTGAAGCTTTCTTT. Based on the CDR3 plus reference TRBV7-2 and TRBJ1-1, the full variable domain is GAGVSQSPSNKVTEKGKDVELRCDPISGHTALYWYRQSLGQGLEFLIYFQGNSAPDKSGLPSDRFSAERTGGSVSTLTIQRTQQEDSAVYLCASSSGGNTEAFFGQGTRLTVV.